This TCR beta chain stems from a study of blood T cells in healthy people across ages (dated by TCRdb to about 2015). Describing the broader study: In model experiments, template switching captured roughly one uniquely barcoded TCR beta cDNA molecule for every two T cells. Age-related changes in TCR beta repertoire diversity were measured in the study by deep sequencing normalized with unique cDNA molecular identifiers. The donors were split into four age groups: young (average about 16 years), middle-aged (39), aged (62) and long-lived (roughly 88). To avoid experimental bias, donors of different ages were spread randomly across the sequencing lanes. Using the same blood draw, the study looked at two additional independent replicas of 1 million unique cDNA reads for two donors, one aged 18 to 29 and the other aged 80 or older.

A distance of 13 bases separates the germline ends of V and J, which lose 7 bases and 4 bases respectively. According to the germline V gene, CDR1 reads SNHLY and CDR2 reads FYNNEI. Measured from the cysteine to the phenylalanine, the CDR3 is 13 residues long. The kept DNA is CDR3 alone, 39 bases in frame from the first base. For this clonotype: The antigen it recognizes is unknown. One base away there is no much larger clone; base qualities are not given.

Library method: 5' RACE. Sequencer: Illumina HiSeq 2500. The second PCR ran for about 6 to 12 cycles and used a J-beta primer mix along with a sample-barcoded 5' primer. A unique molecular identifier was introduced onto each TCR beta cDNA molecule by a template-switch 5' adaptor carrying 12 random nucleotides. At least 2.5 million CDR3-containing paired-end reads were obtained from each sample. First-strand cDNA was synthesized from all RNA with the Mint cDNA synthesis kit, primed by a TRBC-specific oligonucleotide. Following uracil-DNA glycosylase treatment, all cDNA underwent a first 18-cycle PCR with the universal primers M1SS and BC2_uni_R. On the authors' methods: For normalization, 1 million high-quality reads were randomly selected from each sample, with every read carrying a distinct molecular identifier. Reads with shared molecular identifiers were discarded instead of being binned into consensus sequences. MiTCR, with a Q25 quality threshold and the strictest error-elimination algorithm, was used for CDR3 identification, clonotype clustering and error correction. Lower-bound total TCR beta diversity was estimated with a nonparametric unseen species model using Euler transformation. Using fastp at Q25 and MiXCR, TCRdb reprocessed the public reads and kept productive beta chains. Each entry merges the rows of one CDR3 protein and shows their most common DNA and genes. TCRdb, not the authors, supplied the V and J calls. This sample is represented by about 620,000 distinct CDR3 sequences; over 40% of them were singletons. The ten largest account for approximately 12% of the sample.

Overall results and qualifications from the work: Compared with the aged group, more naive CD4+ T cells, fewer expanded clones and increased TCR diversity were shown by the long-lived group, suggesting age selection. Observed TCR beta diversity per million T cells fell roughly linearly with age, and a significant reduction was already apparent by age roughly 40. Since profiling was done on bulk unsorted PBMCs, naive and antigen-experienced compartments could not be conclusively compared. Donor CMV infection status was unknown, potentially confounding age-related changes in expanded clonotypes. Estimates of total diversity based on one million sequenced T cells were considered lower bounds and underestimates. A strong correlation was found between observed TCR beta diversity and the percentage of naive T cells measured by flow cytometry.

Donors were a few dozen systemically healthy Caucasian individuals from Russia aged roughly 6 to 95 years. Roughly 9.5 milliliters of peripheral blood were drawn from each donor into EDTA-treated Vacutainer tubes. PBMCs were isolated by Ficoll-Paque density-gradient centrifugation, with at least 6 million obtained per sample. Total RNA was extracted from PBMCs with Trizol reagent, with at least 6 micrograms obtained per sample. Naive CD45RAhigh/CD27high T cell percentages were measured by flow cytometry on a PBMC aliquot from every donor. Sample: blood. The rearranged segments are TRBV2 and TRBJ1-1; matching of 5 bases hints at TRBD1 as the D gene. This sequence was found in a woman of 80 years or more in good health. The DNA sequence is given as TGTGCCAGCATCCAAGCGGGGGGCACTGAAGCTTTCTTT. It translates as CASIQAGGTEAFF.